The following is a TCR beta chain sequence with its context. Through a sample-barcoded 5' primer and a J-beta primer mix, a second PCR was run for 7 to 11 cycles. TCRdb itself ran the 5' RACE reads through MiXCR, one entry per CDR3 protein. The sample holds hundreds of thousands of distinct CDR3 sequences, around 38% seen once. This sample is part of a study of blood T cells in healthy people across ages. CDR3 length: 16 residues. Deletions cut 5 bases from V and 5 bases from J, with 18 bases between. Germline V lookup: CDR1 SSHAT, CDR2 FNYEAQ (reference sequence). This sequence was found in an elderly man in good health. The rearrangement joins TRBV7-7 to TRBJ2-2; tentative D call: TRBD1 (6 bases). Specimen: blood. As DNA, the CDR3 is TGTGCCAGCAGCCCCGGGTGGGGGCGAGGTACCGGGGAGCTGTTTTTT. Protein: CASSPGWGRGTGELFF.